A single sample gave rise to the 9 T cell receptor beta chains below, sequenced in a study of identical twins. One entry per CDR3 protein results from TCRdb running MiXCR on the 5' RACE reads. This sample carries approximately 500,000 distinct CDR3 sequences, roughly 15% of them seen once, and the ten largest clones take about 0.47%. This sample was shared with a second study, whose subject was yellow fever vaccine responses in identical twins.

The sequenced material came from CD4+ T cells sorted from blood. These receptors all come from a woman aged 18-29 years in good health.

This clonotype has at least ten counts. V and J are TRBV12-3 or TRBV12-4 and TRBJ2-4; the D gene is possibly TRBD2 (6 bases). The CDR3 length is 14 residues. Trimming cost V 6 bases and J 0 bases, with 9 bases left between them. The CDR3 spells CASSPGLAKNIQYF. The CDR3 DNA reads as TGTGCCAGCAGCCCGGGACTAGCCAAAAACATTCAGTACTTC.

The sample holds a few counts of this clonotype. This rearrangement joins TRBV20-1 to TRBJ2-5; unclear D gene. The CDR3 is 14 residues long. The V end lost 2 bases, the J end lost 2 bases, and 12 bases lay between the germline ends. The germline V gene has CDR1 DFQATT and CDR2 SNEGSKA (reference sequence). The CDR3 nucleotides read TGCAGTGCTAGAAAGGTGGGTCAACAAGAGACCCAGTACTTC. Translation gives CSARKVGQQETQYF.

This clonotype was seen repeatedly, ten times or more. The chain couples TRBV5-1 to TRBJ2-1; 8 positions agree with TRBD1. The CDR3 extends over 18 amino acids. Germline V gene lookup returns CDR1 SGHRS and CDR2 YFSETQ. J was trimmed by 3 bases and V by 4 bases; bases with no gene match: 15. The CDR3 loop is CASSLGQDPRLYYNEQFF. The DNA of the CDR3 is TGCGCCAGCAGCCTGGGACAGGACCCGCGCCTCTACTACAATGAGCAGTTCTTC.

This clonotype was seen only a few times. V is TRBV29-1 and J is TRBJ2-5, with D maybe TRBD1 (6 bases). The V end was cut by 4 bases, the J end by 6 bases, with 12 bases between. The germline CDR1 and CDR2 sequences are SQVTM and ANQGSEA. The CDR3 sequence is 12 residues long. This CDR3 is CSVGKDSQTQYF. The DNA for the CDR3 is TGCAGCGTTGGAAAGGACAGCCAGACCCAGTACTTC.

This clonotype was counted a few times. The chain recombines TRBV28 with TRBJ2-7; 7 positions match TRBD2. This CDR3 contains 16 residues. Germline trimming cut 3 bases from V and 0 bases from J; bases unmatched to any gene: 8. Germline values: CDR1 MDHEN, CDR2 SYDVKM. The CDR3 nucleotides are TGTGCCAGCAGTTTTAGGGAGGGGCGGGTCTCCTACGAGCAGTACTTC. Translation gives CASSFREGRVSYEQYF.

This clonotype was seen a few times. The gene calls are TRBV7-9 and TRBJ2-1; no clear D gene. CDR1 and CDR2 (germline): SEHNR, FQNEAQ (reference sequence). The CDR3 runs to 15 residues. Deletions cut 2 bases from V and 2 bases from J, with 10 bases between. The CDR3 nucleotides read TGTGCCAGCAGCTTACAAGGGTGGACCTACAATGAGCAGTTCTTC. Translation gives CASSLQGWTYNEQFF.

The chain couples TRBV7-4 to TRBJ2-3, with 13 positions matching TRBD2. Looked up from germline, CDR1 is SGHVT and CDR2 is SQSDAQ. The J segment lost 2 bases and the V segment lost 5 bases, leaving 7 bases of the junction unmatched. The CDR3 is 17 amino acids. As DNA, the CDR3 is TGTGCCAGCAGCCGTCGACTAGCGGGGGGAAACACAGATACGCAGTATTTT. It is translated as CASSRRLAGGNTDTQYF.

This clonotype was observed a few times. The J gene is TRBJ2-1, the V gene TRBV6-1; D gene uncertain. The CDR3 length is 14 residues. V dropped 6 bases and J dropped 0 bases, with 9 bases sitting between them. Per germline, CDR1 MNHNS and CDR2 SASEGT. The CDR3: CASRSRSSYNEQFF. The CDR3 bases are TGTGCCAGCAGGAGCCGATCCTCCTACAATGAGCAGTTCTTC.

The V and J genes are TRBV4-1 and TRBJ2-3; TRBD2 aligns across 12 bases. The CDR3 extends over 20 amino acids. Losses at the gene ends were 0 bases for V and 2 bases for J; bases not matched to a gene: 12. Germline V gene sequence: CDR1 MGHRA, CDR2 YSYEKL. For the CDR3, the DNA is TGCGCCAGCAGCCAAGATGGGCGGGCTAGCGGGGGGGCAAACACAGATACGCAGTATTTT. Translated: CASSQDGRASGGANTDTQYF.